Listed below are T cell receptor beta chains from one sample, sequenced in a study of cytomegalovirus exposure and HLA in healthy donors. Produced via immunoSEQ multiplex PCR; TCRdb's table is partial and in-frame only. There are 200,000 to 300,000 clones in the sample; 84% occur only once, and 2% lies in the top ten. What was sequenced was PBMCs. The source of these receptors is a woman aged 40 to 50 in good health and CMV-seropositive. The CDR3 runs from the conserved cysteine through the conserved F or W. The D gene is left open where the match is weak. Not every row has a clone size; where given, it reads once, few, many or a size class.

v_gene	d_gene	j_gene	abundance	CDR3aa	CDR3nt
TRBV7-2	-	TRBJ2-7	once	CASSLAQRVREQYF	TGTGCCAGCAGCTTAGCGCAGAGGGTTCGGGAGCAGTACTTC
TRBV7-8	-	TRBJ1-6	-	CASSGPGMGSPLHF	TGTGCCAGCAGCGGACCAGGGATGGGGTCACCCCTCCACTTT
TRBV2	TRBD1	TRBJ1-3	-	CASNLGQGARGNTIYF	TGTGCCAGCAACCTAGGACAGGGGGCGCGTGGAAACACCATATATTTT
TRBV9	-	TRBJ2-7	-	CASSAGTGQPYEQYF	TGTGCCAGCAGCGCAGGGACGGGACAACCTTACGAGCAGTACTTC
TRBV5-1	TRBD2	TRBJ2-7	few	CASSPSGISYEQYF	TGCGCCAGCAGCCCCAGCGGGATCTCCTACGAGCAGTACTTC
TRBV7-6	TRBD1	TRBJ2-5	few	CASSLARTGRETQYF	TGTGCCAGCAGCTTAGCGAGGACAGGGAGAGAGACCCAGTACTTC
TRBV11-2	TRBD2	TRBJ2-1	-	CASSLVGGSGDEQFF	TGTGCCAGCAGCTTAGTAGGCGGGAGCGGAGATGAGCAGTTCTTC
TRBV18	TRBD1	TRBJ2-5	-	CASSSGTGVTETQYF	TGTGCCAGCTCATCCGGGACAGGGGTAACGGAGACCCAGTACTTC
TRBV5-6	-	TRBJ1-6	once	CASSMGSLNSPLHF	TGTGCCAGCAGCATGGGGAGTCTAAATTCACCCCTCCACTTT
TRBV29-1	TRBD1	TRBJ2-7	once	CSVEDDQGAGEQYF	TGCAGCGTTGAAGATGACCAGGGGGCCGGTGAGCAGTACTTC
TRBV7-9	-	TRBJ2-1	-	CASSSLGTQGEQFF	TGTGCCAGCAGCTCCCTGGGGACGCAGGGGGAGCAGTTCTTC
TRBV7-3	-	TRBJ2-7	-	CASSPGGQSYEQYF	TGTGCCAGCAGCCCCGGGGGACAGTCCTACGAGCAGTACTTC
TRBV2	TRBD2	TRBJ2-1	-	CASKRTSGSGDEQFF	TGTGCCAGCAAGCGAACTAGCGGGAGTGGGGATGAGCAGTTCTTC
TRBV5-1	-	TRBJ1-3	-	CASSTTGTSGNTIYF	TGCGCCAGCAGCACCACCGGGACATCTGGAAACACCATATATTTT
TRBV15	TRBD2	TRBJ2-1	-	CATSPQFGTSSYNEQFF	TGTGCCACCAGCCCCCAATTCGGGACTAGCTCCTACAATGAGCAGTTCTTC
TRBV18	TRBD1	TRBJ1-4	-	CASSPIPDRDFAEKLFF	TGTGCCAGCTCACCTATACCCGACAGGGACTTCGCTGAAAAACTGTTTTTT
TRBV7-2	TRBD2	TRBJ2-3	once	CASSLDGLADTSTDTQYF	TGTGCCAGCAGCTTAGACGGACTAGCGGATACTAGCACAGATACGCAGTATTTT
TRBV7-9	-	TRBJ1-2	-	CASSPETGGYTF	TGTGCCAGCAGCCCCGAAACGGGGGGCTACACCTTC
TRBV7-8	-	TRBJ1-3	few	CASSPGGGSHSGNTIYF	TGTGCCAGCAGCCCCGGGGGAGGCAGCCACTCTGGAAACACCATATATTTT
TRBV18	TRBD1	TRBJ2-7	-	CASSLPGQGANEQYF	TGTGCCAGCTCACTACCGGGACAGGGGGCCAACGAGCAGTACTTC
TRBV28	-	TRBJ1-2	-	CASSLSPNYGYTF	TGTGCCAGCAGTTTGAGCCCCAACTATGGCTACACCTTC
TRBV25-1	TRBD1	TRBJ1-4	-	CASSRDRLNEKLFF	TGTGCCAGCAGCCGGGACAGGCTTAATGAAAAACTGTTTTTT
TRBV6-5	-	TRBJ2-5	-	CASSYSKGRGQETQYF	TGTGCCAGCAGTTACTCGAAGGGCAGGGGACAAGAGACCCAGTACTTC
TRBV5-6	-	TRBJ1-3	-	CASSLGRHGNTIYF	TGTGCCAGCAGTCTCGGTAGACACGGAAACACCATATATTTT
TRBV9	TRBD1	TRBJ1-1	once	CASSAEGTGITEAFF	TGTGCCAGCAGCGCCGAAGGGACAGGGATTACTGAAGCTTTCTTT
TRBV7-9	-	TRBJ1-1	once	CASSWSEGLWMNTEAFF	TGTGCCAGCAGCTGGTCGGAGGGGCTGTGGATGAACACTGAAGCTTTCTTT
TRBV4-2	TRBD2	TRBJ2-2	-	CASSQDRPGGSDTGELFF	TGTGCCAGCAGCCAAGATCGACCGGGAGGGTCGGACACCGGGGAGCTGTTTTTT
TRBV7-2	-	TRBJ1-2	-	CASSPGNLNYGYTF	TGTGCCAGCAGCCCAGGGAATTTGAACTATGGCTACACCTTC
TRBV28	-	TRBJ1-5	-	CASRGADRGNQPQHF	TGTGCCAGCAGAGGGGCAGACAGAGGCAATCAGCCCCAGCATTTT
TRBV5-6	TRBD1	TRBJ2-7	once	CASSSYLTGGRQPYEQYF	TGTGCCAGCAGCTCCTACCTGACAGGGGGCAGACAACCCTACGAGCAGTACTTC